These 6 T cell receptor beta chains came from one sample sequenced in a study of shared clonotypes between healthy human individuals. Generated by immunoSEQ multiplex PCR, the TCRdb table keeps only in-frame clones and is missing some. Among approximately 740,000 clones listed, approximately 92% were seen once. Naive-designated CD8 cells lacked CD45RO, were positively enriched for CCR7, and omitted terminally differentiated effector memory CD45RA+ cells. Sequencing was carried out using naive CD8+ T cells sorted from blood. The receptors shown here come from a man aged 25 to 40 in good health.

The CDR3 nucleotides are TGTGCCAGCAGCGACCGGGACAGGGGCGTTGAGCAGTTCTTC. Residues: CASSDRDRGVEQFF. The chain employs TRBV11-3 and TRBJ2-1; 10 positions agree with TRBD1. The junction had 7 bases not matched to a gene; V was cut back by 5 bases and J by 9 bases. The CDR3 length is 14 residues. Per the germline V gene, CDR1 is SGHNT and CDR2 is YENEEA.

The chain recombines TRBV7-6 with TRBJ2-7; 11 nucleotides line up with TRBD2. Per the germline V gene, CDR1 is SGHVS and CDR2 is FNYEAQ. The trim removed 1 base at V and 5 bases at J, leaving 7 bases unmatched. The CDR3 extends over 16 amino acids. CDR3 region: CASSLGLAGGTHEQYF. DNA of the CDR3: TGTGCCAGCAGCTTAGGCCTAGCGGGAGGAACACACGAGCAGTACTTC.

The rearrangement joins TRBV30 to TRBJ1-1, with 9 bases aligning to TRBD1. Germline loops: CDR1 GTSNPN, CDR2 SVGIG (reference sequence). After removal of 3 bases from V and 12 bases from J, the junction contained 14 bases not matched to a gene. The CDR3 loop spans 14 amino acids. The chain's CDR3 is CAWSGFTGGAEPFF. CDR3 DNA: TGTGCCTGGAGCGGATTCACAGGGGGCGCGGAACCTTTCTTT.

This sequence joins TRBV4-1 and TRBJ2-7; D uncertain. The CDR3 sequence is 13 residues long. Trimming removed 4 bases from V and 3 bases from J, with 10 bases in between. Germline V gives CDR1 MGHRA, CDR2 YSYEKL. This chain's CDR3 is CASSLTYDYEQYF. DNA of the CDR3: TGCGCCAGCAGCCTGACATACGACTACGAGCAGTACTTC.

The chain couples TRBV9 to TRBJ2-6; D is perhaps TRBD2 (6 bases). The germline V and J ends were trimmed by 0 bases and 0 bases, with 7 bases remaining between them. Germline CDR1 and CDR2: SGDLS and YYNGEE. The CDR3 covers 16 residues. CDR3 region: CASSVDSGSGANVLTF. For the CDR3, the DNA is TGTGCCAGCAGCGTAGATAGCGGCTCTGGGGCCAACGTCCTGACTTTC.

The V call is TRBV29-1, the J call TRBJ1-2, with D possibly matching TRBD1 (5 bases). Deletions cut 5 bases from V and 3 bases from J, with 10 bases between. CDR1 SQVTM and CDR2 ANQGSEA come from the germline V gene. The CDR3 extends over 12 amino acids. The CDR3 protein is CSVPGRHYGYTF. CDR3 DNA: TGCAGCGTTCCGGGACGGCACTATGGCTACACCTTC.